This T cell receptor (beta chain) was found in a study of cytomegalovirus exposure and HLA in healthy donors. With respect to this clone: Antigen unknown.

Looked up from germline, CDR1 is LNHDA and CDR2 is SQIVND (reference sequence). Losses at the gene ends were 7 bases for V and 1 base for J; bases not matched to a gene: 6. The CDR3 runs 15 residues. Study-level points and caveats: Cytomegalovirus-associated status was assigned to 150 or so TCR beta chains. Across donors, most TCRs were seen rarely, yet some public ones were widespread. Subsequent analysis revealed that first-cohort TCR clusters tended to co-occur in the 90 to 150 validation repertoires.

Clones were sequenced by immunoSEQ multiplex PCR, and TCRdb holds only the in-frame ones, with some missing. The sample shows about 200,000 clones, roughly 87% of them seen only once. This clonotype was sampled from a young woman in good health and CMV-seropositive. V and J are TRBV19 and TRBJ1-2, with 10 nucleotides matching TRBD1. The material sequenced was PBMCs. CDR3 sequence: CASTLGDRGNYGYTF. The CDR3 region has the DNA TGTGCCAGTACCCTCGGGGACAGGGGTAACTATGGCTACACCTTC.